The 2 T cell receptor beta chains below were found in one sample sequenced in a study of cytomegalovirus exposure and HLA in healthy donors. This PCR relied on a set of 60 Vbeta primers and 13 Jbeta primers. Profiling relied on immunoSEQ multiplex PCR, and the TCRdb table lists in-frame clones only, not all of them. The table includes 150,000 to 200,000 clones, under 85% detected once. Sequenced material: PBMCs. The source of these receptors is a man between 18 and 35 years old in good health and CMV-seronegative.

The rearrangement links TRBV27 to TRBJ2-5, with D possibly matching TRBD1 (6 bases). In germline, CDR1 is MNHEY, CDR2 SMNVEV (reference sequence). CDR3 size: 13 residues. Trimming pared 5 bases from V and 5 bases from J, leaving 12 bases between. CDR3 sequence reads: CASSAQGRETQYF. CDR3 bases: TGTGCCAGCAGTGCCCAGGGGCGGGAGACCCAGTACTTC.

This clone has just a few counts. The V call is TRBV28, the J call TRBJ2-3; no firm D call. Trimming shortened V by 9 bases and J by 1 base, and 17 bases separated the two germline ends. Germline V gene lookup returns CDR1 MDHEN and CDR2 SYDVKM. This CDR3 contains 15 residues. The CDR3 region has the DNA TGTGCCAGTACCCCTCTCGCGCCCGGCACAGATACGCAGTATTTT. Translating gives CASTPLAPGTDTQYF.